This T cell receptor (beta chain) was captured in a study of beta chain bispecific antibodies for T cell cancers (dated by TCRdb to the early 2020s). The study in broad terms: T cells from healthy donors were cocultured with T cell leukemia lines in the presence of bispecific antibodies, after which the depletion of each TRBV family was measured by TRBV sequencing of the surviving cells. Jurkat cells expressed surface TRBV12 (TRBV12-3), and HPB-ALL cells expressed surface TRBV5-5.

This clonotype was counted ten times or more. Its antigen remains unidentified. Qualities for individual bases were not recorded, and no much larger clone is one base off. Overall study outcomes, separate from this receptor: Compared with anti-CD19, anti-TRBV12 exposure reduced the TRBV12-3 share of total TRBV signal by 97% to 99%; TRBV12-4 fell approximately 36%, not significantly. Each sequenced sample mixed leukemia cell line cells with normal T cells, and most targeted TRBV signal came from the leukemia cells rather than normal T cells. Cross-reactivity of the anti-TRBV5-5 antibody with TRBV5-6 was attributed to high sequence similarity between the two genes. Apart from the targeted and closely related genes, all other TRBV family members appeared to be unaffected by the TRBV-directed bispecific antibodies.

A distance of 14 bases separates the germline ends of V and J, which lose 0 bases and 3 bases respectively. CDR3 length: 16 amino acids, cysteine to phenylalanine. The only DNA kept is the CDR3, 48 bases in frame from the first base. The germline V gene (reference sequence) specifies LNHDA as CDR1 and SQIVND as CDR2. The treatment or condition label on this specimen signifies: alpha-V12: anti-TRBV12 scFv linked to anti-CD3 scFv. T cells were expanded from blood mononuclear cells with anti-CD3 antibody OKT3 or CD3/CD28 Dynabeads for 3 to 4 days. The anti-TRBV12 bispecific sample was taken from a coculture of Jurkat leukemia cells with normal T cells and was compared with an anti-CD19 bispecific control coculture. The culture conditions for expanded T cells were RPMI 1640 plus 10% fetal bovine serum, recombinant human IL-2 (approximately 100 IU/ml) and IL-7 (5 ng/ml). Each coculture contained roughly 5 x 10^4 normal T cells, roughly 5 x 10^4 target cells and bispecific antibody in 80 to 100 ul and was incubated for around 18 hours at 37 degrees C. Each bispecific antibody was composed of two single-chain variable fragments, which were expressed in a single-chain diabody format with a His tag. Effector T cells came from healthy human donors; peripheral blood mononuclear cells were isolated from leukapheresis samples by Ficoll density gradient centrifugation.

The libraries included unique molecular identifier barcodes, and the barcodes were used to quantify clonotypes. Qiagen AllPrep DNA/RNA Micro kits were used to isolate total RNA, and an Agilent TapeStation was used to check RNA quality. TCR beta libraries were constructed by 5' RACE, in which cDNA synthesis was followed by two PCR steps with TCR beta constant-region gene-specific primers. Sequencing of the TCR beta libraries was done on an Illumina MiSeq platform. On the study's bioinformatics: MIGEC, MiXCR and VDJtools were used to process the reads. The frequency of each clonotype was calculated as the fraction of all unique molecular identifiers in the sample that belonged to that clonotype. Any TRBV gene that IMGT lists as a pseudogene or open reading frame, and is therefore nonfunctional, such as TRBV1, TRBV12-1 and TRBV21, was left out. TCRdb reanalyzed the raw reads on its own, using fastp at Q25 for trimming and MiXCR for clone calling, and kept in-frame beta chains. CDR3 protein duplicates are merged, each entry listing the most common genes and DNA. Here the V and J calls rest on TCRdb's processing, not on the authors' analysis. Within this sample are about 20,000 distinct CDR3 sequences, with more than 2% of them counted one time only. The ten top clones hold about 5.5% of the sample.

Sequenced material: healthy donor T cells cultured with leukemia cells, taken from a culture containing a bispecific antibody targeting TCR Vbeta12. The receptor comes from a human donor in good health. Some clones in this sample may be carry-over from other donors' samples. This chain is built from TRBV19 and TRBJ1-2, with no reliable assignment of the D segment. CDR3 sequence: CASSIDGMEAYYGYTF. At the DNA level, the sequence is TGTGCCAGTAGTATAGATGGGATGGAGGCGTACTATGGCTACACCTTC.